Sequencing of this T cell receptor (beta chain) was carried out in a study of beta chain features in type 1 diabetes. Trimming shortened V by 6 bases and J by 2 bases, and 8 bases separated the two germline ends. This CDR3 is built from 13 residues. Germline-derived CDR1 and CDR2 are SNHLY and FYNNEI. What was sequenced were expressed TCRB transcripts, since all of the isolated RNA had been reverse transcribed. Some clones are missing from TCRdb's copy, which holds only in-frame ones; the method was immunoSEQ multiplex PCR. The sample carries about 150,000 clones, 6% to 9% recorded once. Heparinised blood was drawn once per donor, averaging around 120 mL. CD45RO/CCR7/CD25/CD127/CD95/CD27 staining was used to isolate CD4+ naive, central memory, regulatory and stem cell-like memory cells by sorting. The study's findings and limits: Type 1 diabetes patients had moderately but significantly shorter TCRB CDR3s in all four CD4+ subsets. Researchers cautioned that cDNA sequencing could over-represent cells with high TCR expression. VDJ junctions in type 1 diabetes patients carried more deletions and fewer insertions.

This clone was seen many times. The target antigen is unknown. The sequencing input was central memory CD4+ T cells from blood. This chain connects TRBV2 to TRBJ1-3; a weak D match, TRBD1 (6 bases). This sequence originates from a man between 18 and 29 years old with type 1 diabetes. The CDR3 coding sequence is TGTGCCAGCAGAGGACAGACTGGAAACACCATATATTTT. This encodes CASRGQTGNTIYF. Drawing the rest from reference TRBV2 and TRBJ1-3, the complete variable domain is EPEVTQTPSHQVTQMGQEVILRCVPISNHLYFYWYRQILGQKVEFLVSFYNNEISEKSEIFDDQFSVERPDGSNFTLKIRSTKLEDSAMYFCASRGQTGNTIYFGEGSWLTVV.